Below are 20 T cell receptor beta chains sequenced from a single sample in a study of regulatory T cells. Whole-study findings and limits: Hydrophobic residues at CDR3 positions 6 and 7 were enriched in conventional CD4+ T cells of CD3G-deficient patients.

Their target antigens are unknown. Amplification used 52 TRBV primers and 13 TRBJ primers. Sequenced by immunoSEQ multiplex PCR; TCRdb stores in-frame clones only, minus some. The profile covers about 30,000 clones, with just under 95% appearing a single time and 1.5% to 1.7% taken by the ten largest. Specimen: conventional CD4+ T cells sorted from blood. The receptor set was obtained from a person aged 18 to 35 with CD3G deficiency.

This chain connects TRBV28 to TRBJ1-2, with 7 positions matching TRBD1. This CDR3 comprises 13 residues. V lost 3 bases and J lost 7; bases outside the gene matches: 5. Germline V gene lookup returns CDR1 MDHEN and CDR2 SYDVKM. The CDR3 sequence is CASSFNRGGGYTF. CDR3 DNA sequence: TGTGCCAGCAGTTTCAACAGGGGAGGTGGCTACACCTTC.

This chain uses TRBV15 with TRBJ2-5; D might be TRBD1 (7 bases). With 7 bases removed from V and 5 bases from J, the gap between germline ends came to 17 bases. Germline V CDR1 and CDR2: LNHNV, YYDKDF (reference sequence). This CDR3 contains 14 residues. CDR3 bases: TGTGCCACCACCGGCCCCCAGGGGGGTGAGACCCAGTACTTC. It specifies CATTGPQGGETQYF.

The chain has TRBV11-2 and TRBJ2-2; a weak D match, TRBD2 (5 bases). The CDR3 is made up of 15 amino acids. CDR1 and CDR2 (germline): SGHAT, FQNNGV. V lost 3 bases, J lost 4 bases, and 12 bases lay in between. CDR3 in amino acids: CASSFEGAATGELFF. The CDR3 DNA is TGTGCCAGCAGCTTTGAGGGAGCGGCCACCGGGGAGCTGTTTTTT.

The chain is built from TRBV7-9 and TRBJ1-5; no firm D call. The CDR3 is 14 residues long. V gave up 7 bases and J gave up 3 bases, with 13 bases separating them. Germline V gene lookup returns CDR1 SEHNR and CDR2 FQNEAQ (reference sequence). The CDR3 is CASNSGEHNQPQHF. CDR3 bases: TGTGCCAGCAACTCCGGGGAGCACAATCAGCCCCAGCATTTT.

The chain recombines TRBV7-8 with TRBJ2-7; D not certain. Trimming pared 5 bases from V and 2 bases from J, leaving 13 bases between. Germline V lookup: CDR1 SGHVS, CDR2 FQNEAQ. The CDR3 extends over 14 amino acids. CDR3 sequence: CASSITPGTYEQYF. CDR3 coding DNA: TGTGCCAGCAGCATTACGCCTGGTACCTACGAGCAGTACTTC.

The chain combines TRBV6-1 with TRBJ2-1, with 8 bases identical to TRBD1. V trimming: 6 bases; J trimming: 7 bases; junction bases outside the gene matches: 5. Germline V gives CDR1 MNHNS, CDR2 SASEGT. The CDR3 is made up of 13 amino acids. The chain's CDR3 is CASSLRQGNEQFF. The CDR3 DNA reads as TGTGCCAGCAGCCTCCGACAGGGGAATGAGCAGTTCTTC.

The CDR3 loop is CASSLGVNYGYTF. The CDR3 DNA reads as TGTGCCAGCAGTTTAGGGGTCAACTATGGCTACACCTTC. The chain uses TRBV27 and TRBJ1-2; D unclear. V was clipped by 2 bases and J by 2 bases, with 6 bases between them. This CDR3 comprises 13 residues. The germline CDR1 and CDR2 sequences are MNHEY and SMNVEV (reference sequence).

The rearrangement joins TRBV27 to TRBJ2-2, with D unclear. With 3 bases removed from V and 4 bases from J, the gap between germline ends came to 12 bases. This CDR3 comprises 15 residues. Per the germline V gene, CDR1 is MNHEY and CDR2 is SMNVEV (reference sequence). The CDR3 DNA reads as TGTGCCAGCAGTTTTGATCGGGTCCCCACCGGGGAGCTGTTTTTT. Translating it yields CASSFDRVPTGELFF.

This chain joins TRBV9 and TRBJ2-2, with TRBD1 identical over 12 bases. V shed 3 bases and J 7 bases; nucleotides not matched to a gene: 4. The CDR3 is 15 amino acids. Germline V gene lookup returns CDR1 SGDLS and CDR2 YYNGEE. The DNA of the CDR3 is TGTGCCAGCAGCGCGGGACAGGGGGCAGTCGGGGAGCTGTTTTTT. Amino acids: CASSAGQGAVGELFF.

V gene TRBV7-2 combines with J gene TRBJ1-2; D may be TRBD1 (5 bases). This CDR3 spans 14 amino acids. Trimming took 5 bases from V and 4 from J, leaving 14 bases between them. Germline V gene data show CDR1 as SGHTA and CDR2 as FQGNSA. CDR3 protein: CASSPGGAIYGYTF. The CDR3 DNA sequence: TGTGCCAGCAGCCCCGGGGGAGCGATCTATGGCTACACCTTC.

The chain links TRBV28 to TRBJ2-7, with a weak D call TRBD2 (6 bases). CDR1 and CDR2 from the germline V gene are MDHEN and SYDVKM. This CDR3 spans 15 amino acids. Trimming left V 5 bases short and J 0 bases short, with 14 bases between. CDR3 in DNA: TGTGCCAGCAGTAAAGCGGGTCCCCTCTCCTACGAGCAGTACTTC. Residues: CASSKAGPLSYEQYF.

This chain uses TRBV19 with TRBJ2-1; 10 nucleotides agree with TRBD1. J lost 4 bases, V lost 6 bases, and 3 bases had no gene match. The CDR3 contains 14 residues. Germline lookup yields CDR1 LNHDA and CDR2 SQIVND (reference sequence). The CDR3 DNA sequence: TGTGCCAGTAGAGGACAGGGGGTTTACAATGAGCAGTTCTTC. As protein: CASRGQGVYNEQFF. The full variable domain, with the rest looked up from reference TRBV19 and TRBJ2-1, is DGGITQSPKYLFRKEGQNVTLSCEQNLNHDAMYWYRQDPGQGLRLIYYSQIVNDFQKGDIAEGYSVSREKKESFPLTVTSAQKNPTAFYLCASRGQGVYNEQFFGPGTRLTVL.

CDR3 in DNA: TGTGCCAGCAGCTTAGGGGTCACAGATACGCAGTATTTT. Protein: CASSLGVTDTQYF. The chain is built from TRBV7-9 and TRBJ2-3, with D uncertain. V lost 1 base and J 2 bases, leaving 4 bases between the germline ends. This CDR3 contains 13 residues. The germline V gene encodes CDR1 SEHNR and CDR2 FQNEAQ (reference sequence).

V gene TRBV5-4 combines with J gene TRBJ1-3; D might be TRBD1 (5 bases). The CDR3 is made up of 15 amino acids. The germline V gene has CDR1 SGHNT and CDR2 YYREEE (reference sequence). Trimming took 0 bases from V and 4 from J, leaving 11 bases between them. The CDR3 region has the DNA TGTGCCAGCAGCTTGGGGGCTGGGACCGGAAACACCATATATTTT. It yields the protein CASSLGAGTGNTIYF.

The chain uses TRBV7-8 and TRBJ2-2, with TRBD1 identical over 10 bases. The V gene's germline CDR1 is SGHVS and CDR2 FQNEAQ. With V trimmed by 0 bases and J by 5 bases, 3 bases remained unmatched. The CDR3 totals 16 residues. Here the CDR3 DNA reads TGTGCCAGCAGCTTAGCGACAGGGGGCGGAACCGGGGAGCTGTTTTTT. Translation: CASSLATGGGTGELFF.

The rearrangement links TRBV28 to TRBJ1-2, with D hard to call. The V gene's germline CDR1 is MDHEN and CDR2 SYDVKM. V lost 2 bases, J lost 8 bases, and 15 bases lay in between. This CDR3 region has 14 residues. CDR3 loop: CASSLARQANGYTF. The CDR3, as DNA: TGTGCCAGCAGTTTAGCTCGGCAGGCAAACGGCTACACCTTC.

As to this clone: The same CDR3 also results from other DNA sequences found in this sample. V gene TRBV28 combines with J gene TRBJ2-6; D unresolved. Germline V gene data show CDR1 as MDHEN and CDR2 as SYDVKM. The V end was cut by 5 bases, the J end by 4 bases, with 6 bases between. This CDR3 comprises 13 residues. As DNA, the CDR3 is TGTGCCAGCAGTCTATCAGGGGCCAACGTCCTGACTTTC. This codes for CASSLSGANVLTF. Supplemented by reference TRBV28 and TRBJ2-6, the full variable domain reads DVKVTQSSRYLVKRTGEKVFLECVQDMDHENMFWYRQDPGLGLRLIYFSYDVKMKEKGDIPEGYSVSREKKERFSLILESASTNQTSMYLCASSLSGANVLTFGAGSRLTVL.

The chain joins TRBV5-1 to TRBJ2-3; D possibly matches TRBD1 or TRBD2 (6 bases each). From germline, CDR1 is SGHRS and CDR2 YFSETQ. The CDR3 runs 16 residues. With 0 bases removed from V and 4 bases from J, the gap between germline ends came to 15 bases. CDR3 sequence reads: CASSLEWGARPDTQYF. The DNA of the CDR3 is TGCGCCAGCAGCTTGGAGTGGGGGGCAAGACCAGATACGCAGTATTTT.

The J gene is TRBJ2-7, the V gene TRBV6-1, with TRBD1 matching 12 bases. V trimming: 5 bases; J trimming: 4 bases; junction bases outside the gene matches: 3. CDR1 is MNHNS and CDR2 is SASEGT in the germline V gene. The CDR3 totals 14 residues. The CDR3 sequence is CASSRDRGLYEQYF. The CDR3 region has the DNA TGTGCCAGCAGTAGGGACAGGGGGCTGTACGAGCAGTACTTC.

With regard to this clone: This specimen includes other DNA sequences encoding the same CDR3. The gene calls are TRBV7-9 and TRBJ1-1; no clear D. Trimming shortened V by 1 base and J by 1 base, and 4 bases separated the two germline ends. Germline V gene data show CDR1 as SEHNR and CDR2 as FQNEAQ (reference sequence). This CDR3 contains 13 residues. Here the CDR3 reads CASSLGQNTEAFF. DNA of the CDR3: TGTGCCAGCAGCTTAGGACAGAACACTGAAGCTTTCTTT.